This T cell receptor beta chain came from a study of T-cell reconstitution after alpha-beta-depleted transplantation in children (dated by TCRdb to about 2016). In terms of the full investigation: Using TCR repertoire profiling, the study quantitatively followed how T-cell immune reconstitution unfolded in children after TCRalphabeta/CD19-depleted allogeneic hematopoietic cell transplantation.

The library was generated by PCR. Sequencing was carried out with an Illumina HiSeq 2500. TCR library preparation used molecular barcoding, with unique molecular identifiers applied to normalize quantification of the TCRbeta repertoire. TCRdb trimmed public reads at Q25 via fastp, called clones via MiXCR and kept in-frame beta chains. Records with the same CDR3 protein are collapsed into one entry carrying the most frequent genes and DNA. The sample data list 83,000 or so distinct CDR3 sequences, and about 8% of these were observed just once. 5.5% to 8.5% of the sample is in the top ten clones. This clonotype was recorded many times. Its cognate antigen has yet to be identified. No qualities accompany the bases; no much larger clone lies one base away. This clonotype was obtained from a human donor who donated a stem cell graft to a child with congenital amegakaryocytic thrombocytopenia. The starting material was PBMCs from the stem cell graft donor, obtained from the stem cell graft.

CDR3 loop: CASSLGPRTSGNTIYF. The bases are TGCGCCAGCAGCTTGGGGCCGAGAACCTCTGGAAACACCATATATTTT. The chain uses TRBV5-1 and TRBJ1-3; no confident D gene assignment can be made. The CDR3 goes from the cysteine to the phenylalanine over 16 residues. The CDR3 DNA has 48 bases and is translated from base 1. In the germline V gene, CDR1 corresponds to SGHRS and CDR2 to YFSETQ. V is cut by 0 bases and J by 0 bases, and the space between the germline ends is 10 bases. The entire variable domain, with the stretches around the CDR3 drawn from the reference TRBV5-1 and TRBJ1-3 proteins, is KAGVTQTPRYLIKTRGQQVTLSCSPISGHRSVSWYQQTPGQGLQFLFEYFSETQRNKGNFPGRFSGRQFSNSRSEMNVSTLELGDSALYLCASSLGPRTSGNTIYFGEGSWLTVV.